This TCR beta chain was documented in a study of early T cells in non-severe SARS-CoV-2 infection. The wider study: With bulk RNA from unsorted whole blood as input, sequencing yielded unpaired chains.

Study-wide findings and caveats: Anti-spike CD8 specificities were favored by VDJdb matching, whose results missed private and CD4 specificities.

The TCR library protocol was used to attach unique molecular identifiers. These identifiers were attached to individual cDNA molecules. One entry per CDR3 protein, called by TCRdb with MiXCR from the 5' RACE reads. The top ten hold approximately 25% of the sample, which has some 27,000 distinct CDR3 sequences, roughly 6% seen once. This clonotype appeared many times. Its antigen is not identified. With V trimmed by 3 bases and J by 3 bases, 3 bases remained unmatched. Germline CDR1 is MDHEN and CDR2 is SYDVKM. This CDR3 contains 14 residues. The sequence was obtained from an adult who was a healthcare worker with PCR-confirmed SARS-CoV-2 infection or an uninfected control (not recorded which). The chain uses TRBV28 and TRBJ2-3; the match to TRBD1 covers 7 bases. The sequenced material came from whole blood. The CDR3 is CASSFLQGTDTQYF. In DNA form, the CDR3 reads TGTGCCAGCAGTTTCCTACAGGGGACAGATACGCAGTATTTT.